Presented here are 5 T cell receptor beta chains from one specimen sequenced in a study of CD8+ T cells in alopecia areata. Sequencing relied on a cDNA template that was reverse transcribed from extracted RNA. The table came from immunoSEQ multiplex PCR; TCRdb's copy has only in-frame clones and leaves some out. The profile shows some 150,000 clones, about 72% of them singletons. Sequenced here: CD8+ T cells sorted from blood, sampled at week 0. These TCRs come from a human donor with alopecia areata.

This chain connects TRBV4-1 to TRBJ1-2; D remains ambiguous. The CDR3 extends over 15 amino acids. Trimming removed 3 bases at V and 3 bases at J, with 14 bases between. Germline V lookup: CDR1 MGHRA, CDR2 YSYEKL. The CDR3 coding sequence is TGCGCCAGCAGCCAGGAATCGGGAAGCCACTATGGCTACACCTTC. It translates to CASSQESGSHYGYTF.

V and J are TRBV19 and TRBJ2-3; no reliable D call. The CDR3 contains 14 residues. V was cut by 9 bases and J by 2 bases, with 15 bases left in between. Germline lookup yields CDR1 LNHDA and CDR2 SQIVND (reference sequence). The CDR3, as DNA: TGTGCCAGCTCTTCTAGGGCTTACACAGATACGCAGTATTTT. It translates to CASSSRAYTDTQYF.

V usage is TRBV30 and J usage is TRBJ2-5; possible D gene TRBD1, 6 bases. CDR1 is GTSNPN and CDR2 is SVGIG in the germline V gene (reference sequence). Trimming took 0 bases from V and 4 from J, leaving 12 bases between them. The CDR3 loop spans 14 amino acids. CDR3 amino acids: CAWSVLGRGETQYF. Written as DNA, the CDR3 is TGTGCCTGGAGTGTACTGGGCAGGGGAGAGACCCAGTACTTC. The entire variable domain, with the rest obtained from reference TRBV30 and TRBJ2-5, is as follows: SQTIHQWPATLVQPVGSPLSLECTVEGTSNPNLYWYRQAAGRGLQLLFYSVGIGQISSEVPQNLSASRPQDRQFILSSKKLLLSDSGFYLCAWSVLGRGETQYFGPGTRLLVL.

The DNA for the CDR3 is TGTGCTTACAACGCCCAGGGAAATCAGCCCCAGCATTTT. It codes for CAYNAQGNQPQHF. J is TRBJ1-5 and V is TRBV30; D is perhaps TRBD1 (5 bases). The CDR3 is 13 residues long. The germline gives CDR1 GTSNPN, CDR2 SVGIG (reference sequence).

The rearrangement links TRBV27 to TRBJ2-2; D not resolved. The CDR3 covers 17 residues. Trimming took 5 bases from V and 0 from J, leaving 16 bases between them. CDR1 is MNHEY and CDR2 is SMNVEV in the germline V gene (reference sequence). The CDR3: CASSTPLDGPNTGELFF. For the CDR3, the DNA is TGTGCCAGCAGTACCCCTTTGGACGGACCGAACACCGGGGAGCTGTTTTTT.